A selection of T cell receptor beta chains follows, all from one sample in a study of blood T cell repertoires in COVID-19. The table came from immunoSEQ multiplex PCR; TCRdb's copy has only in-frame clones and leaves some out. The repertoire holds about 350,000 clones, with 88% as singletons. Material: PBMCs or T cells enriched from blood (not recorded which). Receptors originate from a woman aged 30 to 39 who had been exposed to COVID-19. Both conserved end residues are part of each CDR3.

J gene: TRBJ1-1
V gene: TRBV29-1
CDR3 protein: CSAEGIVGNTEAFF

J gene: TRBJ1-5
V gene: TRBV19
CDR3 protein: CASSLDRGYGPQHF

J gene: TRBJ1-1
V gene: TRBV19
CDR3 protein: CASSKKDRGNTEAFF

J gene: TRBJ1-5
V gene: TRBV28
CDR3 protein: CATYPGQGISNQPQHF

J gene: TRBJ1-4
V gene: TRBV5-4
CDR3 protein: CASSFGPPTNEKLFF

J gene: TRBJ1-1
V gene: TRBV24-1
CDR3 protein: CATSDAQGKSEAFF

J gene: TRBJ2-1
V gene: TRBV24-1
CDR3 protein: CATSDLHNSLRFF

J gene: TRBJ2-1
V gene: TRBV20-1
CDR3 protein: CSASTTVAGVYEQFF

J gene: TRBJ2-7
V gene: TRBV5-1
CDR3 protein: CASSLDDRGQYF

J gene: TRBJ2-1
V gene: TRBV5-5
CDR3 protein: CASSFDEDWSSYNEQFF

J gene: TRBJ2-3
V gene: TRBV19
CDR3 protein: CASSFDRSLNYGTGDDTQYF

J gene: TRBJ2-5
V gene: TRBV27
CDR3 protein: CASSSRLAGVLETQYF

J gene: TRBJ2-7
V gene: TRBV5-1
CDR3 protein: CASSWGVAPEQYF

J gene: TRBJ2-7
V gene: TRBV7-3
CDR3 protein: CASSSSGRAGEQYF

J gene: TRBJ2-1
V gene: TRBV12-3/TRBV12-4
CDR3 protein: CASSLAGDEQFF

J gene: TRBJ1-6
V gene: TRBV7-9
CDR3 protein: CASSPQGGESPLHF

J gene: TRBJ1-1
V gene: TRBV27
CDR3 protein: CASTGYTSNTEAFF

J gene: TRBJ2-7
V gene: TRBV21-1
CDR3 protein: CAKRQGSSYEQYF

J gene: TRBJ2-7
V gene: TRBV5-1
CDR3 protein: CASSLRAGDSYSYEQYF

J gene: TRBJ1-2
V gene: TRBV10-3
CDR3 protein: CAISDDKTETYGYTF

J gene: TRBJ1-2
V gene: TRBV6-1
CDR3 protein: CASSEAGPGQRAVRAYGYTF

J gene: TRBJ2-3
V gene: TRBV7-2
CDR3 protein: CASSLGTSHTQYF

J gene: TRBJ2-1
V gene: TRBV2
CDR3 protein: CASGSKQYNEQFF